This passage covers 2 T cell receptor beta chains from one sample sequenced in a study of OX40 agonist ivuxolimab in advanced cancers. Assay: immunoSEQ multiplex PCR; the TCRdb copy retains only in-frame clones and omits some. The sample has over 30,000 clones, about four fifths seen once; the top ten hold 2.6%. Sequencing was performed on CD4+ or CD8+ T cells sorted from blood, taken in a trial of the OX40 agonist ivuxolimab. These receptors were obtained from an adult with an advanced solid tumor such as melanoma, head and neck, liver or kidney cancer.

CDR3 in amino acids: CASTGQYNQPQHF. The CDR3, as DNA: TGCGCCAGCACCGGACAGTACAATCAGCCCCAGCATTTT. This sequence joins TRBV10-2 and TRBJ1-5; a possible D gene is TRBD1 (6 bases). Germline-derived CDR1 and CDR2 are WSHSY and SAAADI. The CDR3 is 13 amino acids. Trimming cost V 7 bases and J 3 bases, with 10 bases left between them.

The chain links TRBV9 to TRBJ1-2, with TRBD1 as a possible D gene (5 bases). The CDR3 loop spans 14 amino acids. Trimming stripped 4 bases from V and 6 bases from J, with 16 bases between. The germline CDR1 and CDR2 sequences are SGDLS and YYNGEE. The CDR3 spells CASSPLRDSDGYTF. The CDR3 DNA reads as TGTGCCAGCAGCCCCCTCCGAGACAGCGATGGCTACACCTTC.